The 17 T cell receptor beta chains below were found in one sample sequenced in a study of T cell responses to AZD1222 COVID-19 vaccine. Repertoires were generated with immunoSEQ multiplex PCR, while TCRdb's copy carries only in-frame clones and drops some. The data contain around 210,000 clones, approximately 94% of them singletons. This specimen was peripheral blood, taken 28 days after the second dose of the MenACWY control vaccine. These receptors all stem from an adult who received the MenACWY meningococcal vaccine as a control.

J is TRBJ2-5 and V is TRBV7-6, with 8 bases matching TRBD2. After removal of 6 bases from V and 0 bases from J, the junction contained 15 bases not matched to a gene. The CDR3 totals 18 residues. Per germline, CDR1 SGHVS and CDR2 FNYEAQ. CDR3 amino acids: CASSNGEGSSGYQETQYF. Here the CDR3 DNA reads TGTGCCAGCAGTAATGGAGAGGGTTCTAGCGGGTACCAAGAGACCCAGTACTTC.

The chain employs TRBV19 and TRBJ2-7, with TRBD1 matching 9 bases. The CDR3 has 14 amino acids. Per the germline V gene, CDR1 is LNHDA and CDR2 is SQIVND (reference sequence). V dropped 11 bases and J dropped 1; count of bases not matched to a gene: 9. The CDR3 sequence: CAVNTGGPSYEQYF. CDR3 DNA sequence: TGTGCCGTAAACACAGGGGGCCCTTCCTACGAGCAGTACTTC.

CDR3 loop: CASRSGAPGEKLFF. In DNA form, the CDR3 reads TGTGCCAGCAGGTCAGGAGCCCCTGGCGAAAAACTGTTTTTT. The chain uses TRBV28 and TRBJ1-4; D call uncertain. CDR3 size: 14 residues. V was trimmed by 6 bases and J by 8 bases, leaving 16 bases between them. Germline loops: CDR1 MDHEN, CDR2 SYDVKM. The variable domain in full, with the rest retrieved from reference TRBV28 and TRBJ1-4, is DVKVTQSSRYLVKRTGEKVFLECVQDMDHENMFWYRQDPGLGLRLIYFSYDVKMKEKGDIPEGYSVSREKKERFSLILESASTNQTSMYLCASRSGAPGEKLFFGSGTQLSVL.

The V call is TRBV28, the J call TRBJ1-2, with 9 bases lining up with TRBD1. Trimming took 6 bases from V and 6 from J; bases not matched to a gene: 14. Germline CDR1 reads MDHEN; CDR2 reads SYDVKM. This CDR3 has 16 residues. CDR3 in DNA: TGTGCCAGCAGCCCCTACATCGGGACAGGGAATGATGGCTACACCTTC. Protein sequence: CASSPYIGTGNDGYTF.

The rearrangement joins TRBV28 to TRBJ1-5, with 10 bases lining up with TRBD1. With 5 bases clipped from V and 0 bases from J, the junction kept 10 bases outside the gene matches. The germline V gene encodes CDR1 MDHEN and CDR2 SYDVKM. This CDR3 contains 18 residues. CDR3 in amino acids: CASSLGTGASYSNQPQHF. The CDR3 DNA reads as TGTGCCAGCAGTCTTGGGACAGGGGCTTCTTATAGCAATCAGCCCCAGCATTTT.

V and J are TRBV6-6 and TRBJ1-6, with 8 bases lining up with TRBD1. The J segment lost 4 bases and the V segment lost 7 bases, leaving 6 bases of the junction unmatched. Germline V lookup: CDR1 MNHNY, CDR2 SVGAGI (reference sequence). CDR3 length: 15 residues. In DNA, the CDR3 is TGTGCCAGCAAAATGACAGGGGCGTATAATTCACCCCTCCACTTT. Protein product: CASKMTGAYNSPLHF.

DNA of the CDR3: TGTGCCAGCAGCTATCACCGACAGGCCCCCTCCTACGAGCAGTACTTC. Its protein is CASSYHRQAPSYEQYF. The chain is built from TRBV27 and TRBJ2-7, with a possible D match to TRBD1 (6 bases). This CDR3 has 16 amino acids. CDR1 and CDR2 (germline): MNHEY, SMNVEV (reference sequence). Between the trimmed V and J ends, which lost 6 bases and 0 bases, there was a span of 18 bases.

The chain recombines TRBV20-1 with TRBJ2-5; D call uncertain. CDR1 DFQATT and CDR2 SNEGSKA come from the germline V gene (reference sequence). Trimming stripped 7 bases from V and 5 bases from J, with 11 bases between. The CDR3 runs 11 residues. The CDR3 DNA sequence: TGCAGTGGTCTGGTTGGGGAGACCCAGTACTTC. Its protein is CSGLVGETQYF.

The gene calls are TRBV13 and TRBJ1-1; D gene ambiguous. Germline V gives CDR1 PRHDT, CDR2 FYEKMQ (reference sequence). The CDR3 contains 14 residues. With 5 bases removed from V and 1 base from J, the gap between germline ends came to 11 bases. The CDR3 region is CASSALDGNTEAFF. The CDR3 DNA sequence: TGTGCCAGCAGCGCCCTAGACGGGAACACTGAAGCTTTCTTT.

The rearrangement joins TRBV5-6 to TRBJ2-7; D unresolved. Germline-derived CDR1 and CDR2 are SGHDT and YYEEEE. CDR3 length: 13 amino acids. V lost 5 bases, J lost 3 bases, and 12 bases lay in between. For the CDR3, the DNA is TGTGCCAGCAGATACAAAACGGGCTACGAGCAGTACTTC. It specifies CASRYKTGYEQYF. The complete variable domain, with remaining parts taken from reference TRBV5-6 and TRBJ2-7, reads DAGVTQSPTHLIKTRGQQVTLRCSPKSGHDTVSWYQQALGQGPQFIFQYYEEEERQRGNFPDRFSGHQFPNYSSELNVNALLLGDSALYLCASRYKTGYEQYFGPGTRLTVT.

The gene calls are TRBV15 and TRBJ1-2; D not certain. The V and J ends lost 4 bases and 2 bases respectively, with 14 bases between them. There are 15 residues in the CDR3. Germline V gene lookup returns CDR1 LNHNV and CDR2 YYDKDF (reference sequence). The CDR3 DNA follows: TGTGCCACCAGCATCTCCCGGACGGCAAACTATGGCTACACCTTC. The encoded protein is CATSISRTANYGYTF.

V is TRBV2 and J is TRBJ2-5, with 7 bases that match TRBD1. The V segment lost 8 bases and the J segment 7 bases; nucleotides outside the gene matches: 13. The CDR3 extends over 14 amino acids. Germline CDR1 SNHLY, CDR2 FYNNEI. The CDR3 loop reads CASWDDRAPGTQYF. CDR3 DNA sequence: TGTGCCAGCTGGGACGACAGGGCGCCAGGGACCCAGTACTTC.

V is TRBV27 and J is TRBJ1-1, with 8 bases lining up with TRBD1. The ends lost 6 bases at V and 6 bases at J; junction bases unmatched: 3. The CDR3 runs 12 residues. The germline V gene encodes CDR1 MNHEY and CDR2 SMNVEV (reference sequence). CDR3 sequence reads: CASSRQGSEAFF. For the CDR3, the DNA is TGTGCCAGCAGCCGACAGGGGTCTGAAGCTTTCTTT.

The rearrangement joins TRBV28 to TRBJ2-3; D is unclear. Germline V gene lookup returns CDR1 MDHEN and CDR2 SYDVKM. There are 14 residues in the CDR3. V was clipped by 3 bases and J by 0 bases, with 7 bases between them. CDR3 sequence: CASSFTDSTDTQYF. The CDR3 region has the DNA TGTGCCAGCAGTTTTACTGACAGCACAGATACGCAGTATTTT.

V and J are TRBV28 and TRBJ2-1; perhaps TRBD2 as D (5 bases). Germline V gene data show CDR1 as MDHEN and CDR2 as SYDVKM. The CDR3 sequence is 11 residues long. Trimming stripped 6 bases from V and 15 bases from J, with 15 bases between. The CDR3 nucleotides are TGTGCCAGCAGAACTCTTAGCGAGGGGTTCTTC. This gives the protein CASRTLSEGFF.

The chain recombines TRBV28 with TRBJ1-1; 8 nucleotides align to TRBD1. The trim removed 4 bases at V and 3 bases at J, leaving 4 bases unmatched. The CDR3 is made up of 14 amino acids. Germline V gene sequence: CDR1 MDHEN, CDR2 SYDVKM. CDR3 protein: CASSSPGGYTEAFF. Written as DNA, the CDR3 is TGTGCCAGCAGTTCCCCAGGGGGCTACACTGAAGCTTTCTTT.

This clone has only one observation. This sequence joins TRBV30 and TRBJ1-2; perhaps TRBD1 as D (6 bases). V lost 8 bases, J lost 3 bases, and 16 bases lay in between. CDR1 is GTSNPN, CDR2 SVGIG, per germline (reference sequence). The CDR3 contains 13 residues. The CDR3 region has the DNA TGTGCCAGACGGGGGGGCAACGACTATGGCTACACCTTC. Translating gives CARRGGNDYGYTF.